One sample yielded the 6 T cell receptor beta chains listed below, sequenced in a study of vaccination and CD4 T cells after COVID-19. Sequenced with the Oncomine TCR Beta short-read assay was DNA taken from cultured CD4+ T cells. TCRdb re-called the PCR reads through MiXCR, storing one row per CDR3 protein. The repertoire holds roughly 26,000 distinct CDR3 sequences, with about 41% as singletons. These receptors have no known antigen. Specified treatment: 10-day PBMC culture with coronavirus spike peptide pools or control peptides (ViraFEST assay). The sequenced material came from CD4+ T cells from blood, cultured in vitro. Source of these receptors: a human donor who had recovered from COVID-19.

The chain recombines TRBV18 with TRBJ2-7, with 8 bases matching TRBD2. Germline CDR1 reads KGHSH; CDR2 reads LQKENI. The CDR3 length is 17 residues. Losses at the gene ends were 3 bases for V and 0 bases for J; bases not matched to a gene: 10. CDR3: CASSPGGGAEYSYEQYF. For the CDR3, the DNA is TGTGCCAGCTCACCCGGGGGGGGGGCAGAGTACTCCTACGAGCAGTACTTC.

The chain employs TRBV20-1 and TRBJ2-2, with D perhaps TRBD2 (5 bases). The CDR3 is 14 residues long. Germline CDR1 reads DFQATT; CDR2 reads SNEGSKA (reference sequence). Trimming pared 0 bases from V and 7 bases from J, leaving 12 bases between. In nucleotides, the CDR3 is TGCAGTGCTAGAGAAAGTTCCCGGGGCGGGGAGCTGTTTTTT. Translated, it gives CSARESSRGGELFF.

This chain uses TRBV18 with TRBJ2-2, with a possible D match to TRBD2 (5 bases). Germline V lookup: CDR1 KGHSH, CDR2 LQKENI. Trimming took off 3 bases at V and 5 bases at J, with 10 bases between the two ends. CDR3 length: 14 residues. The DNA of the CDR3 is TGTGCCAGCTCACCGGACTCAAGAACCGGGGAGCTGTTTTTT. Translation: CASSPDSRTGELFF.

In this sample, this clonotype turned up a few times. The chain combines TRBV6-5 with TRBJ2-7; D is unclear. CDR1 and CDR2 from the germline V gene are MNHEY and SVGAGI. V lost 0 bases, J lost 3 bases, and 9 bases lay in between. The CDR3 is 14 amino acids. The CDR3 DNA reads as TGTGCCAGCAGTTACTCGGGGAACGGCTACGAGCAGTACTTC. Translation gives CASSYSGNGYEQYF.

CDR3 amino acids: CASSPRVRVGAFF. The CDR3 coding sequence is TGTGCCAGCAGCCCTCGAGTCCGGGTGGGAGCTTTCTTT. V and J are TRBV11-2 and TRBJ1-1; D call uncertain. V gave up 5 bases and J gave up 10 bases, with 17 bases separating them. CDR1 and CDR2 (germline): SGHAT, FQNNGV. The CDR3 runs 13 residues.

The rearrangement uses TRBV27 and TRBJ1-1; possible D gene TRBD1, 5 bases. Deletions cut 5 bases from V and 7 bases from J, with 11 bases between. This CDR3 comprises 12 residues. The germline V gene has CDR1 MNHEY and CDR2 SMNVEV (reference sequence). Written as DNA, the CDR3 is TGTGCCAGCAGTCACCCCCAGGGTGAAGCTTTCTTT. This translates into CASSHPQGEAFF.